This T cell receptor beta chain was sequenced during a study of T cell repertoires in cytomegalovirus infection. A note on this clonotype: Its antigen is unknown.

TCRdb re-called the reads with MiXCR, one entry per CDR3 protein. The sample lists 740,000 or so distinct CDR3 sequences, approximately 34% occurring once. Germline V gives CDR1 DFQATT, CDR2 SNEGSKA (reference sequence). The CDR3 has 12 residues. V lost 0 bases and J 6 bases, leaving 5 bases between the germline ends. Notes on the study in general: Summed public TCR beta family frequency identified CMV carriers bearing the relevant HLA. Across the ex vivo response, the dominant clonotypes were HLA-C-restricted CMV-specific TCR beta clonotypes.

This sequence was found in a human donor in good health (CMV status not recorded). Some clones in this sample may be carry-over from other donors' samples. What was sequenced was PBMCs. This chain links TRBV20-1 with TRBJ2-2; no clear D gene. CDR3: CSARDLPGELFF. For the CDR3, the DNA is TGCAGTGCTAGAGATCTCCCCGGGGAGCTGTTTTTT.